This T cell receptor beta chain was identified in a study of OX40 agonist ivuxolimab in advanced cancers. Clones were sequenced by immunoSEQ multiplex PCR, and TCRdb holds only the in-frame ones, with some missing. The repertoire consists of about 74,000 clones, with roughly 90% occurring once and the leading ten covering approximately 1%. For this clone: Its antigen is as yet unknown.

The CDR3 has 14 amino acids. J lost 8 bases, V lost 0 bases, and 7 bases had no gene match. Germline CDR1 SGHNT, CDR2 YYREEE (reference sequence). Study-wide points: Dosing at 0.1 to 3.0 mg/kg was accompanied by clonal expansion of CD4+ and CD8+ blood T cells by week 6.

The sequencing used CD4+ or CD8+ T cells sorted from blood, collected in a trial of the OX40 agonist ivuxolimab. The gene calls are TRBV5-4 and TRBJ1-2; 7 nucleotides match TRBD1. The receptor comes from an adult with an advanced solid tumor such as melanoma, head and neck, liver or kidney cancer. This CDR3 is CASSLGQGVWGYTF. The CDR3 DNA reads TGTGCCAGCAGCTTGGGGCAGGGGGTTTGGGGCTACACCTTC.